This TCR beta chain is from a study of T cells after yellow fever vaccination. Via MiXCR, TCRdb re-called the 5' RACE reads, giving one row per CDR3 protein. The table lists 510,000 or so distinct CDR3 sequences, under 25% of them singletons. This sequence was found in a man between 25 and 39 years old who received the YFV17D yellow fever vaccine. Material: PBMCs, obtained 15 days after the yellow fever booster vaccination.

DNA of the CDR3: TGTGCCAGCAGACCCGGGACGGGGGTCGCCAAAAACATTCAGTACTTC. It specifies CASRPGTGVAKNIQYF. The chain recombines TRBV7-8 with TRBJ2-4, with D perhaps TRBD2 (6 bases). The V gene's germline CDR1 is SGHVS and CDR2 FQNEAQ. The CDR3 consists of 16 residues. The V end lost 6 bases, the J end lost 1 base, and 16 bases lay between the germline ends.